The TCR beta chain under discussion was sequenced for a study of CD8+CD57+ T cells in acquired aplastic anemia (dated by TCRdb to about 2018). A note on the overall study: Extracted DNA from sorted CD4+ and CD8+ cells averaged around 3.3 ug, ranging from about 0.17 to 30 ug. CD8+CD57+ expansion was defined as a frequency above the mean frequency observed in healthy subjects.

Relative to germline, V is missing 8 bases and J is missing 0 bases, with 12 bases of the junction outside any gene match. The CDR3 starts with the cysteine, ends with the phenylalanine, and has 18 residues. The retained sequence is limited to the CDR3, 54 bases, with the frame set at the first base. Comment on this clonotype: Its antigen target is currently unknown. It has no much larger one-base neighbor in the sample; base qualities were not kept.

What the work shows at the level of the full study, not this receptor alone: Around 30 CD8+ CDR3 sequences were found to be shared between patients and controls, but these sequences appeared to be highly expressed in patients and within the immunodominant clones of the patients. CD8+ Simpson's diversity did not differ significantly between patients and healthy controls (P=0.060).

Genomic DNA served as template for TCR beta VDJ combination and CDR3 sequence profiling. An Illumina HiSeq 2000 was the platform used for TCR repertoire sequencing. The source study handled its data this way. TRBV/TRBJ rearrangement plots, CDR3 size and DJ length profiles, and Simpson's diversity index were used to assess repertoires. The most abundant DNA sequence in the deep sequencing data was defined as the immunodominant clone. CDR3 amino acid sequences were checked for sharing between subjects and were compared against published repertoires and the VDJdb database. TCRdb took the public reads, trimmed them with fastp at Q25, ran MiXCR for clone calling and kept in-frame beta chains. Each record represents a unique CDR3 protein, reported with the most common genes and DNA among its rows. The V and J calls and clone size come from TCRdb's table, not from the authors' own analysis. The sample data list more than 150,000 distinct CDR3 sequences, and 40% to 55% of these were observed just once. The ten largest account for around 9.7% of the sample.

Patients chosen for sequencing had shown expansion of CD8+CD57+ cells by flow cytometry. All patients had severe acquired aplastic anemia diagnosed by International Study of Aplastic Anemia and Agranulocytosis and Camitta criteria. Patients had received no therapy at the time of blood sampling. The study deep-sequenced TCR repertoires of sorted CD4+ and CD8+ blood T cells from severe aplastic anemia patients and healthy subjects. In the USA, patient enrollment took place under clinicaltrials.gov protocols 00001620, 01623167, 00001397, 00071045, 00081523 and 00961064. Ficoll-Paque density gradient centrifugation was used to isolate peripheral blood mononuclear cells. Before DNA was extracted, CD4+ and CD8+ T cells were sorted using either FACS or magnetic beads.

Sequencing was done on a sample of sorted CD4+, CD8+, or CD8+CD57+ T cells (not recorded which) from PBMCs. The V and J genes are TRBV12-3 or TRBV12-4 and TRBJ2-1; 11 central bases correspond to TRBD2. The receptor was derived from a human donor with aplastic anemia. The CDR3 loop reads CASLGEGLAESSYNEQFF. At the DNA level, the sequence is TGTGCCAGCCTAGGTGAGGGACTAGCGGAAAGCTCCTACAATGAGCAGTTCTTC.